This TCR beta chain was identified during a study of cytomegalovirus exposure and HLA in healthy donors. The study, taken as a whole, reports: In a later analysis, across HLA loci, associated TCR counts were highest for DRB1, lowest for HLA-C.

It was with 60 Vbeta and 13 Jbeta primers that the PCR ran. Sequenced by immunoSEQ multiplex PCR; TCRdb stores in-frame clones only, minus some. The sample has about 150,000 clones, about four fifths seen once. A remark on this clone: What it binds is unknown.

The donors comprised healthy bone marrow donors. The sequencing sample was made of PBMCs. This TCR was recovered from a human donor in good health.

In DNA, the CDR3 is TGTGCCAGTAGTGAGCGGGGTAGTGAAAAACTGTTTTTT. Translation: CASSERGSEKLFF. The rearrangement links TRBV19 to TRBJ1-4; D is undetermined. The V gene's germline CDR1 is LNHDA and CDR2 SQIVND (reference sequence). The germline V and J ends were trimmed by 5 bases and 7 bases, with 11 bases remaining between them. This CDR3 is built from 13 residues.